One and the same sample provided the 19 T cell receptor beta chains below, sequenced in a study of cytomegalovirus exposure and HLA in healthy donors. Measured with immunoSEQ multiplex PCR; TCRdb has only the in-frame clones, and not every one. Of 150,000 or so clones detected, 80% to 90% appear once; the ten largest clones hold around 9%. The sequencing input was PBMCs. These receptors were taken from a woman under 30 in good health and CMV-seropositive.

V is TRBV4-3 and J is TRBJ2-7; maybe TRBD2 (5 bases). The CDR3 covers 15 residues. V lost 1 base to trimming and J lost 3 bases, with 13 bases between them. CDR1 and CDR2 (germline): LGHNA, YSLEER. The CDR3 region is CASSQVYGKDYEQYF. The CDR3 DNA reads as TGCGCCAGCAGCCAAGTCTACGGGAAAGACTACGAGCAGTACTTC.

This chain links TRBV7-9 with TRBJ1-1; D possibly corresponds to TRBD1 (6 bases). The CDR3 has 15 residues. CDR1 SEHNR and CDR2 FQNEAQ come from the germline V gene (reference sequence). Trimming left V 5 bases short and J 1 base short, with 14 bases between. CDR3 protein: CASSPGQSRNTEAFF. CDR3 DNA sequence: TGTGCCAGCAGCCCGGGACAAAGCCGGAACACTGAAGCTTTCTTT. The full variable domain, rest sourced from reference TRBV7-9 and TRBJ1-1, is DTGVSQNPRHKITKRGQNVTFRCDPISEHNRLYWYRQTLGQGPEFLTYFQNEAQLEKSRLLSDRFSAERPKGSFSTLEIQRTEQGDSAMYLCASSPGQSRNTEAFFGQGTRLTVV.

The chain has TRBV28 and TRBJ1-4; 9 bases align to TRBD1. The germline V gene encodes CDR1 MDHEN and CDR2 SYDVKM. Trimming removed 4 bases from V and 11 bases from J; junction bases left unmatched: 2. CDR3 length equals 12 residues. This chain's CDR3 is CASSWTGEKLFF. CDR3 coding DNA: TGTGCCAGCAGTTGGACAGGGGAGAAACTGTTTTTT.

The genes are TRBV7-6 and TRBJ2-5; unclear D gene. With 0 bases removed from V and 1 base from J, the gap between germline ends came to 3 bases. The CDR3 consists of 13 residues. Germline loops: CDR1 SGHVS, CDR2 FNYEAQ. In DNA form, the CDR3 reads TGTGCCAGCAGCTTAGCCAGCCAAGAGACCCAGTACTTC. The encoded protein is CASSLASQETQYF.

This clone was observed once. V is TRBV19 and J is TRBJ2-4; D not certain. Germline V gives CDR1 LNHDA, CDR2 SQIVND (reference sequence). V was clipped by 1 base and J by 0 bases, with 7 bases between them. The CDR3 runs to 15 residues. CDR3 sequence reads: CASSIGGIAKNIQYF. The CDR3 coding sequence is TGTGCCAGTAGTATAGGCGGAATAGCCAAAAACATTCAGTACTTC.

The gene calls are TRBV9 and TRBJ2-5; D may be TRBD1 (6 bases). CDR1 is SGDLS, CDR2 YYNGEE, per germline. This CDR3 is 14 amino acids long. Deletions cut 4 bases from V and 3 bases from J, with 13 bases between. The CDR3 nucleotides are TGTGCCAGCAGCCCGGACAGCTACGAAGAGACCCAGTACTTC. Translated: CASSPDSYEETQYF. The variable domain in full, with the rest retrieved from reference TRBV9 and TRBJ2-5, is DSGVTQTPKHLITATGQRVTLRCSPRSGDLSVYWYQQSLDQGLQFLIQYYNGEERAKGNILERFSAQQFPDLHSELNLSSLELGDSALYFCASSPDSYEETQYFGPGTRLLVL.

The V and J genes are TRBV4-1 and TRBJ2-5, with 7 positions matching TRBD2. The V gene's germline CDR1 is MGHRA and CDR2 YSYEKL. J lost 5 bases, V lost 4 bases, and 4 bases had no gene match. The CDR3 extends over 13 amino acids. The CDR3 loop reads CASSLGGLETQYF. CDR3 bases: TGCGCCAGCAGCCTGGGGGGGTTGGAGACCCAGTACTTC.

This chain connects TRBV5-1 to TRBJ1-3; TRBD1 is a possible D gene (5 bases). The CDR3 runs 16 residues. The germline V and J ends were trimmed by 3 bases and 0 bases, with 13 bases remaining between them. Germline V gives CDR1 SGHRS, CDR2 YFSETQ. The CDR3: CASSYSQDYSGNTIYF. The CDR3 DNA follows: TGCGCCAGCAGCTACTCACAGGACTACTCTGGAAACACCATATATTTT.

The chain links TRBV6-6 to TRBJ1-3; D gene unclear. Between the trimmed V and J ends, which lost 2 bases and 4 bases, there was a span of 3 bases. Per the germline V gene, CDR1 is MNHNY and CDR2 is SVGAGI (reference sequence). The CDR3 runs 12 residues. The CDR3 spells CASSYEGNTIYF. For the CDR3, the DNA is TGTGCCAGCAGTTACGAGGGAAACACCATATATTTT.

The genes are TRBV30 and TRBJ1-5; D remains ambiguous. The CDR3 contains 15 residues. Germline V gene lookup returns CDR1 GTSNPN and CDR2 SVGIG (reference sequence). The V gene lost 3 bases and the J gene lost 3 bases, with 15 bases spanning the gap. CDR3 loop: CAWSAGSTFNQPQHF. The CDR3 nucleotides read TGTGCCTGGAGCGCCGGGTCCACCTTCAATCAGCCCCAGCATTTT.

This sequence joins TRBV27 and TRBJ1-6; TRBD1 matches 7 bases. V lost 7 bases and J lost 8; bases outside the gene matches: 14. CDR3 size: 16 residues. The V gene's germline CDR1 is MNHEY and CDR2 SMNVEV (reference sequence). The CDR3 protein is CASTQQGMGEHSPLHF. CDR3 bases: TGTGCCAGCACCCAACAGGGGATGGGGGAACATTCACCCCTCCACTTT.

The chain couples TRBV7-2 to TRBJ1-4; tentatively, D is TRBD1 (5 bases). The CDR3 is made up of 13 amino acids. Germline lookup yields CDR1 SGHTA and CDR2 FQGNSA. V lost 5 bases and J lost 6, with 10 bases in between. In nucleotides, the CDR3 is TGTGCCAGCAGCACGGGACTAGATGAAAAACTGTTTTTT. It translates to CASSTGLDEKLFF.

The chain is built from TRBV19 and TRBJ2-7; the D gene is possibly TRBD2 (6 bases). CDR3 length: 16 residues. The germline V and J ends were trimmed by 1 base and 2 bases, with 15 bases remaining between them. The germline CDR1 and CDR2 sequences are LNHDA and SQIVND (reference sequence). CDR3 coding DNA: TGTGCCAGTAGTATAGGGACCCTGGGACTTACCTACGAGCAGTACTTC. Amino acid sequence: CASSIGTLGLTYEQYF.

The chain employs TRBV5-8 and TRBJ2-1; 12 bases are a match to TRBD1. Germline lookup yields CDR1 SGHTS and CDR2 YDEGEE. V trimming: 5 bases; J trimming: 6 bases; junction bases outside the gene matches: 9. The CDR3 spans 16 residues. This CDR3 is CASREGPGQGANEQFF. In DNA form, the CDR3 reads TGTGCCAGCAGGGAGGGGCCGGGACAGGGGGCCAATGAGCAGTTCTTC.

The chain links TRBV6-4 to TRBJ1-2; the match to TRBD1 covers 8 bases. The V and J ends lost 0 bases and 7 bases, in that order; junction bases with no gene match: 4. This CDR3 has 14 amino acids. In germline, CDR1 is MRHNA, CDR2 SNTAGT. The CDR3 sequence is CASSDSSRGPGYTF. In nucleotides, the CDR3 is TGTGCCAGCAGTGACTCGAGCAGGGGGCCTGGCTACACCTTC.

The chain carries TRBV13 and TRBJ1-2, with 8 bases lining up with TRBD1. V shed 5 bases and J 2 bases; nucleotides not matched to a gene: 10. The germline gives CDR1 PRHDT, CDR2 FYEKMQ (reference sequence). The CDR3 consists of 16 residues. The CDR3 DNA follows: TGTGCCAGCAGCCCTAGACAGGGGTTGGTGAACTATGGCTACACCTTC. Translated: CASSPRQGLVNYGYTF.

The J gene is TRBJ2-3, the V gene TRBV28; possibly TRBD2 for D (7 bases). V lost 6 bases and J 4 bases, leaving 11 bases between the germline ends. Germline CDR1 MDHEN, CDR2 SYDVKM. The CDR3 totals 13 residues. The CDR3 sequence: CASRRGGPDTQYF. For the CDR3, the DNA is TGTGCCAGCAGGAGGGGGGGCCCAGATACGCAGTATTTT. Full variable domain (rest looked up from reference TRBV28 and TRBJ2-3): DVKVTQSSRYLVKRTGEKVFLECVQDMDHENMFWYRQDPGLGLRLIYFSYDVKMKEKGDIPEGYSVSREKKERFSLILESASTNQTSMYLCASRRGGPDTQYFGPGTRLTVL.

The CDR3 DNA sequence: TGTGCCAGCAGCCCTCGGACAGGGGTCGGAAACACCATATATTTT. It yields the protein CASSPRTGVGNTIYF. The J gene is TRBJ1-3, the V gene TRBV9; 9 nucleotides line up with TRBD1. CDR1 SGDLS and CDR2 YYNGEE come from the germline V gene. The CDR3 covers 15 residues. The V segment lost 4 bases and the J segment 4 bases; nucleotides outside the gene matches: 6.

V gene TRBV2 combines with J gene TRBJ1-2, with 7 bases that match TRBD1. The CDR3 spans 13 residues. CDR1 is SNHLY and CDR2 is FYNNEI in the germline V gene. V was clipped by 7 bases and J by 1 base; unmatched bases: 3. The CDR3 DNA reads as TGTGCCAGCATGGGGGACAGTAACTATGGCTACACCTTC. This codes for CASMGDSNYGYTF.